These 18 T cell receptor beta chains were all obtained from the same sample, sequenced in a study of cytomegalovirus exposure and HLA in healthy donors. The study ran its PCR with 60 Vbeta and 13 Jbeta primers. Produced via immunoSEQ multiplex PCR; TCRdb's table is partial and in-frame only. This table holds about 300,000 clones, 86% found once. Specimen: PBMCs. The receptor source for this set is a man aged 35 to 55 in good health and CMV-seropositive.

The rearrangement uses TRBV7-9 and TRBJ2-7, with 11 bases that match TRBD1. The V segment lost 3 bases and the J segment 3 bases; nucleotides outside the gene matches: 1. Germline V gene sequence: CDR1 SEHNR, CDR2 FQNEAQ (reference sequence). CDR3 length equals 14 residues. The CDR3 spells CASSFGTGGYEQYF. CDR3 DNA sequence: TGTGCCAGCAGCTTCGGGACAGGGGGCTACGAGCAGTACTTC. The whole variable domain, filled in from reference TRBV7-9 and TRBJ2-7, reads DTGVSQNPRHKITKRGQNVTFRCDPISEHNRLYWYRQTLGQGPEFLTYFQNEAQLEKSRLLSDRFSAERPKGSFSTLEIQRTEQGDSAMYLCASSFGTGGYEQYFGPGTRLTVT.

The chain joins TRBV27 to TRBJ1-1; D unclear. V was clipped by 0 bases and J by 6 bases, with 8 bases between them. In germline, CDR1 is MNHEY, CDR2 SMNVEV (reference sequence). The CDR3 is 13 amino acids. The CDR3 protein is CASSLSLTAEAFF. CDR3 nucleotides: TGTGCCAGCAGTTTATCGTTGACTGCTGAAGCTTTCTTT.

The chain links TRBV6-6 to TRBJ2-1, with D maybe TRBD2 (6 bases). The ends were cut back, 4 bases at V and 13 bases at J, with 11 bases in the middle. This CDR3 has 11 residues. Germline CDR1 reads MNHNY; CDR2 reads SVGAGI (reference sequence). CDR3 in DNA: TGTGCCAGCAGTTCGGACTATACCCAGTTCTTC. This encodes CASSSDYTQFF.

The CDR3 region has the DNA TGTGCCAGCAGCCTCGGGGTGCTAGCGAGCTACAATGAGCAGTTCTTC. It translates to CASSLGVLASYNEQFF. V and J are TRBV2 and TRBJ2-1, with D perhaps TRBD2 (6 bases). There are 16 residues in the CDR3. The V end was cut by 6 bases, the J end by 3 bases, with 18 bases between. Per the germline V gene, CDR1 is SNHLY and CDR2 is FYNNEI.

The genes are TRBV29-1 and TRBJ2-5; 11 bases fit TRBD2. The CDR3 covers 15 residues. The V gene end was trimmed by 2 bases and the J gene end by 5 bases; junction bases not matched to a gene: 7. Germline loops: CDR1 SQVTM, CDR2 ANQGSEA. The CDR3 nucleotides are TGCAGCGTTGAACCGGGACTAGCGGCTGTTGAGACCCAGTACTTC. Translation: CSVEPGLAAVETQYF.

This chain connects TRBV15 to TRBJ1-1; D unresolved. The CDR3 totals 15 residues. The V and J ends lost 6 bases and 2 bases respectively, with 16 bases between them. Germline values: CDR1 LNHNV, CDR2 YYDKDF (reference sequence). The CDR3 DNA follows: TGTGCCACCAGGGCGAGGGCTGCCAGCAACACTGAAGCTTTCTTT. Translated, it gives CATRARAASNTEAFF.

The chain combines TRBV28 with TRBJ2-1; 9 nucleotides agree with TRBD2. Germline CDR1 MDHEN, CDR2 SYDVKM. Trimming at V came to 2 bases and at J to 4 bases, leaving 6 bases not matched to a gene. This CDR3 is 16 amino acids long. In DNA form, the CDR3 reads TGTGCCAGCAGTTTAGCGGGAGGGCCTTCATACAATGAGCAGTTCTTC. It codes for CASSLAGGPSYNEQFF.

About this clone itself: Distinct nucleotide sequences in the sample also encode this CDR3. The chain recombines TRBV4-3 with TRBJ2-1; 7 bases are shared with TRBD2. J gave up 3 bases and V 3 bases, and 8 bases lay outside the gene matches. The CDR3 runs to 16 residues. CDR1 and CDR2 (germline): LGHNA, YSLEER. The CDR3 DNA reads TGCGCCAGCAGCCAGTTGGGAAGCGGGGACTACAATGAGCAGTTCTTC. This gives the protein CASSQLGSGDYNEQFF.

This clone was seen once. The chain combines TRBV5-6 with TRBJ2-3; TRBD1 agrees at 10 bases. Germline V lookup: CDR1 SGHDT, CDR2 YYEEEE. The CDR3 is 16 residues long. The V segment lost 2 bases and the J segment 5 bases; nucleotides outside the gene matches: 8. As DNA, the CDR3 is TGTGCCAGCAGCTTCCGGGACAGGGGATTTGGAGATACGCAGTATTTT. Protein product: CASSFRDRGFGDTQYF.

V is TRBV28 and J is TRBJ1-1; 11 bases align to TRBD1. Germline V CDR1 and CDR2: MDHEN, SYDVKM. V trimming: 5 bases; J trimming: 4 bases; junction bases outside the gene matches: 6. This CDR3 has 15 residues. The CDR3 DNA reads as TGTGCCAGCAGTCTCCCCGGGACAGGGGGCACTGAAGCTTTCTTT. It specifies CASSLPGTGGTEAFF.

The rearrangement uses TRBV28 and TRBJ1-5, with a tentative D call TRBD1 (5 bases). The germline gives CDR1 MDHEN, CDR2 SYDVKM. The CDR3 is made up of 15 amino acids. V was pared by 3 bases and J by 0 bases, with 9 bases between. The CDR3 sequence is CASSFWGDSNQPQHF. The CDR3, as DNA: TGTGCCAGCAGTTTCTGGGGGGATAGCAATCAGCCCCAGCATTTT.

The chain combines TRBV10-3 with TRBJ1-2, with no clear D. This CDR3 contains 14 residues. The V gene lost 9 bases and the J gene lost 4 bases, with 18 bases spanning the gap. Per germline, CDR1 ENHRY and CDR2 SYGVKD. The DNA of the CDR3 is TGTGCCATTAGCCCCGGGGATTTGGTCTATGGCTACACCTTC. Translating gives CAISPGDLVYGYTF.

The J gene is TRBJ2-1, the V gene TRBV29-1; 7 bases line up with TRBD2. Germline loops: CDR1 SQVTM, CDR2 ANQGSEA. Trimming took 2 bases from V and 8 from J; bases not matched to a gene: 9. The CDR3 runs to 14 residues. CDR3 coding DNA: TGCAGCGTTGAATGGCGCGGGAGAATCGATGAGCAGTTCTTC. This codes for CSVEWRGRIDEQFF.

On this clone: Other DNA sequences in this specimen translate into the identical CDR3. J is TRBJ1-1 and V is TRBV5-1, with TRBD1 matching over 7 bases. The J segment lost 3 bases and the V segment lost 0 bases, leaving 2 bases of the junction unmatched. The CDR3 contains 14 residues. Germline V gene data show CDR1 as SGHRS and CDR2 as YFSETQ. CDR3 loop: CASSLAQGHTEAFF. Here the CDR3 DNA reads TGCGCCAGCAGCTTGGCACAGGGGCACACTGAAGCTTTCTTT.

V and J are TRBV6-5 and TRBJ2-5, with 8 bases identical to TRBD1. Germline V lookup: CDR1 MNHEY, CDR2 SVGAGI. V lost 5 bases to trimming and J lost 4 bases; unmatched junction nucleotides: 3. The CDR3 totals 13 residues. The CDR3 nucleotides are TGTGCCAGCAGTCGGACAGGGACAGAGACCCAGTACTTC. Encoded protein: CASSRTGTETQYF.

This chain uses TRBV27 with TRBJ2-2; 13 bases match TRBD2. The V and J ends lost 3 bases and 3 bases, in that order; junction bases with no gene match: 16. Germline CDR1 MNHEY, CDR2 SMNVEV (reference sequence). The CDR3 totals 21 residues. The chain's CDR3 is CASSFIPGLAGRNADTGELFF. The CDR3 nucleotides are TGTGCCAGCAGTTTCATCCCGGGACTAGCGGGACGTAACGCCGACACCGGGGAGCTGTTTTTT.

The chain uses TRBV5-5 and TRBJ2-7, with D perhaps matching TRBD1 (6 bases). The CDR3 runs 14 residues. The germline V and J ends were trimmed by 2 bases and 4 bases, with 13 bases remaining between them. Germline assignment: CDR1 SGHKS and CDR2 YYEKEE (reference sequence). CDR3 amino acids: CASSFVTGSYEQYF. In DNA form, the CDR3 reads TGTGCCAGCAGCTTCGTGACAGGATCTTACGAGCAGTACTTC. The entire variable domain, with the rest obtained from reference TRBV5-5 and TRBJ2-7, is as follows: DAGVTQSPTHLIKTRGQQVTLRCSPISGHKSVSWYQQVLGQGPQFIFQYYEKEERGRGNFPDRFSARQFPNYSSELNVNALLLGDSALYLCASSFVTGSYEQYFGPGTRLTVT.

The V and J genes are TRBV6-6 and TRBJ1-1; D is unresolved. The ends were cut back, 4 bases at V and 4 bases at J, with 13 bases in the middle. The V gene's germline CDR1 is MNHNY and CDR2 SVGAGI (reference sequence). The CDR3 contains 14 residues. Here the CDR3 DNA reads TGTGCCAGCAGTTTCGGGGATCTTAGCACTGAAGCTTTCTTT. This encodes CASSFGDLSTEAFF.